These 6 T cell receptor beta chains came from one sample sequenced in a study of T cells in Graves' hyperthyroidism and ophthalmopathy. Researchers amplified the TCR beta CDR3 regions from RNA transcripts. HTBI primers were the set used in a first-round RT-PCR of the TCR CDR3. TCRdb processed the multiplex PCR reads anew with MiXCR; each CDR3 protein has one entry. Of approximately 530,000 distinct CDR3 sequences in the sample, 15% to 20% were seen once. Sequencing was carried out using blood. The receptors here all came from a middle-aged man with Graves' ophthalmopathy.

This clonotype was picked up many times. V gene TRBV27 combines with J gene TRBJ2-7; D ambiguous. CDR3 length equals 13 residues. Germline V gives CDR1 MNHEY, CDR2 SMNVEV (reference sequence). Between the trimmed V and J ends, which lost 3 bases and 3 bases, there was a span of 9 bases. DNA of the CDR3: TGTGCCAGCAGTTTTAATGTGAACTACGAGCAGTACTTC. Amino acids: CASSFNVNYEQYF.

This clonotype was seen ten or more times. The rearrangement joins TRBV12-3 or TRBV12-4 to TRBJ2-3; 7 bases match TRBD1. The CDR3 length is 15 residues. With V trimmed by 4 bases and J by 0 bases, 4 bases remained unmatched. The CDR3 loop reads CASSSTGKSTDTQYF. The CDR3 DNA reads as TGTGCCAGCAGTTCGACAGGGAAAAGCACAGATACGCAGTATTTT.

V gene TRBV2 combines with J gene TRBJ1-2; D is ambiguous. CDR1 is SNHLY and CDR2 is FYNNEI in the germline V gene. Deletions cut 5 bases from V and 8 bases from J, with 15 bases between. This CDR3 spans 13 amino acids. In DNA form, the CDR3 reads TGTGCCAGCAGTCCCTCCACAAGGATGGGCTACACCTTC. It translates to CASSPSTRMGYTF.

This clonotype was picked up a small number of times. The chain uses TRBV18 and TRBJ1-3; no clear D. CDR1 and CDR2 (germline): KGHSH, LQKENI. The CDR3 consists of 16 residues. V gave up 2 bases and J gave up 0 bases, with 11 bases separating them. CDR3 loop: CASSPKDASSGNTIYF. In nucleotides, the CDR3 is TGTGCCAGCTCACCAAAGGACGCCAGCTCTGGAAACACCATATATTTT.

The chain links TRBV11-1 to TRBJ2-1, with D perhaps matching TRBD2 (6 bases). Germline loops: CDR1 SGHAT, CDR2 FQDESV (reference sequence). Trimming removed 4 bases from V and 6 bases from J, with 16 bases in between. The CDR3 sequence is 15 residues long. This chain's CDR3 is CASSYLRDFFNEQFF. The CDR3 bases are TGTGCCAGCAGCTATCTCCGGGACTTTTTCAATGAGCAGTTCTTC. The full variable domain, with the rest looked up from reference TRBV11-1 and TRBJ2-1, is EAEVAQSPRYKITEKSQAVAFWCDPISGHATLYWYRQILGQGPELLVQFQDESVVDDSQLPKDRFSAERLKGVDSTLKIQPAELGDSAMYLCASSYLRDFFNEQFFGPGTRLTVL.

This clonotype was counted a few times. This chain links TRBV6-1 with TRBJ1-1; 8 bases line up with TRBD1. V shed 5 bases and J 0 bases; nucleotides not matched to a gene: 11. CDR3 length equals 17 residues. Germline assignment: CDR1 MNHNS and CDR2 SASEGT. The CDR3 spells CASSTDKGQAMNTEAFF. CDR3 coding DNA: TGTGCCAGCAGTACAGATAAGGGACAGGCAATGAACACTGAAGCTTTCTTT.